The clone carrying this T cell receptor beta chain was seen only once. Participants spanned ages about 18 to 100 years and resided in over 20 US areas. Participants reported their clinical history, and cohort assignment relied on those reports. The sample is drawn from a study of blood T cell repertoires in COVID-19. Study-level information: PBMCs, B-cell-depleted T cells, or T cells provided the cDNA or gDNA that made up the material.

Authors' analysis steps: Using reference gene primer amplification, nucleated cell counts were estimated. Sequencing was performed with immunoSEQ multiplex PCR; in TCRdb, only in-frame clones are kept and a portion is missing. V and J calls plus clone size are reproduced from that table; the DNA served to infer D and trimming. The table shows roughly 300,000 clones, with 65% to 90% occurring only once. The CDR3 consists of 18 residues. Germline CDR1 is MDHEN and CDR2 is SYDVKM. V was clipped by 6 bases and J by 2 bases; unmatched bases: 17. The clonotype was recovered from a woman in her forties with acute COVID-19. What was sequenced was PBMCs or T cells enriched from blood (not recorded which). The rearrangement links TRBV28 to TRBJ1-1, with 8 bases that match TRBD1. The CDR3 sequence is CASSSGGPFTLLNTEAFF. The CDR3 DNA reads TGTGCCAGCAGCTCAGGGGGCCCCTTTACCCTTTTAAACACTGAAGCTTTCTTT. Full variable domain (missing parts from reference TRBV28 and TRBJ1-1): DVKVTQSSRYLVKRTGEKVFLECVQDMDHENMFWYRQDPGLGLRLIYFSYDVKMKEKGDIPEGYSVSREKKERFSLILESASTNQTSMYLCASSSGGPFTLLNTEAFFGQGTRLTVV.